This note documents a single TCR beta chain sequence. The sample originates from a study of low-dose radiotherapy and immunotherapy resistance in tumors. Losses at the gene ends were 4 bases for V and 3 bases for J; bases not matched to a gene: 6. Germline V gene data show CDR1 as SGHDT and CDR2 as YYEEEE. This CDR3 contains 15 residues. Alpha- and beta-chain coverage of first-strand cDNA came from TRAV- and TRBV-specific primers. A roughly 22-cycle PCR with a constant-region primer and V-primer adapter amplified TCRs. One entry per CDR3 protein, called by TCRdb with MiXCR from the reads. The table records roughly 16,000 distinct CDR3 sequences, approximately 70% of them present only once.

The TCR was taken from a human donor with advanced metastatic prostate, ovarian, gallbladder or colorectal cancer (not recorded which). This table probably holds off-target reads from a library built for another chain. The chain joins TRBV5-6 to TRBJ2-2; 7 nucleotides line up with TRBD1. CDR3 in DNA: TGTGCCAGCAGCACGGACAGGCCTTACACCGGGGAGCTGTTTTTT. Translation: CASSTDRPYTGELFF. Filled out from reference TRBV5-6 and TRBJ2-2, the complete variable domain reads DAGVTQSPTHLIKTRGQQVTLRCSPKSGHDTVSWYQQALGQGPQFIFQYYEEEERQRGNFPDRFSGHQFPNYSSELNVNALLLGDSALYLCASSTDRPYTGELFFGEGSRLTVL.